The 5 T cell receptor beta chains in this list originate from one sample, sequenced in a study of shared clonotypes between healthy human individuals. Sequencing was performed with immunoSEQ multiplex PCR; in TCRdb, only in-frame clones are kept and a portion is missing. Of a few million clones in the sample, approximately 93% were seen once. The sequenced material came from naive CD4+ T cells from PBMCs. Noted subset: CD45RA+ positively selected. These receptors all stem from a man in his late teens or twenties in good health. Some clones in this sample may be carry-over from other donors' samples.

Regarding this clone: The same CDR3 arises from other DNA sequences in this sample as well. V and J are TRBV19 and TRBJ1-5; 9 bases line up with TRBD1. Losses at the gene ends were 4 bases for V and 7 bases for J; bases not matched to a gene: 5. Germline CDR1 is LNHDA and CDR2 is SQIVND (reference sequence). The CDR3 is made up of 14 amino acids. The chain's CDR3 is CASSTDRGGQPQHF. The CDR3, as DNA: TGTGCCAGTAGTACGGACAGGGGAGGACAGCCCCAGCATTTT.

The chain couples TRBV6-6 to TRBJ1-2, with 8 bases identical to TRBD1. Losses at the gene ends were 2 bases for V and 8 bases for J; bases not matched to a gene: 7. Germline CDR1 reads MNHNY; CDR2 reads SVGAGI (reference sequence). The CDR3 length is 14 residues. The CDR3: CASSYPTGESGYTF. The CDR3 DNA is TGTGCCAGCAGTTACCCGACAGGGGAAAGCGGCTACACCTTC.

J is TRBJ2-1 and V is TRBV7-2; 8 positions agree with TRBD1. The J segment lost 1 base and the V segment lost 5 bases, leaving 4 bases of the junction unmatched. This CDR3 has 15 amino acids. The germline gives CDR1 SGHTA, CDR2 FQGNSA. CDR3 nucleotide sequence: TGTGCCAGCAGCCCGGACAGGGCTTCCTACAATGAGCAGTTCTTC. Its protein is CASSPDRASYNEQFF.

The chain recombines TRBV18 with TRBJ1-1, with D perhaps TRBD1 (5 bases). Germline assignment: CDR1 KGHSH and CDR2 LQKENI. With 3 bases removed from V and 6 bases from J, the gap between germline ends came to 14 bases. This CDR3 comprises 14 residues. CDR3 amino acids: CASSPMGEESEAFF. The CDR3 DNA sequence: TGTGCCAGCTCACCTATGGGGGAAGAGTCTGAAGCTTTCTTT.

A note on this clone: Other DNA sequences in the sample encode the same CDR3. The V call is TRBV5-1, the J call TRBJ1-2; no reliable D call. V lost 2 bases to trimming and J lost 2 bases, with 7 bases between them. This CDR3 is 13 amino acids long. From germline, CDR1 is SGHRS and CDR2 YFSETQ. CDR3 nucleotides: TGCGCCAGCAGCTTCCGGGAAAACTATGGCTACACCTTC. Amino acids: CASSFRENYGYTF. The full variable domain, rest sourced from reference TRBV5-1 and TRBJ1-2, is KAGVTQTPRYLIKTRGQQVTLSCSPISGHRSVSWYQQTPGQGLQFLFEYFSETQRNKGNFPGRFSGRQFSNSRSEMNVSTLELGDSALYLCASSFRENYGYTFGSGTRLTVV.